Listed here are 6 T cell receptor beta chains from one sample, sequenced in a study of cytomegalovirus exposure and HLA in healthy donors. The protocol was immunoSEQ multiplex PCR, while the TCRdb copy is restricted to in-frame clones and leaves out a portion. This repertoire shows 110,000 to 150,000 clones, about 86% found once; its top ten account for 6.5% to 8.5%. Sequenced: PBMCs. These receptors were collected from a woman aged 18 to 35 in good health and CMV-seropositive.

V and J are TRBV5-6 and TRBJ2-7; 7 positions match TRBD2. Trimming took 0 bases from V and 2 from J; bases not matched to a gene: 5. Germline V gives CDR1 SGHDT, CDR2 YYEEEE. There are 15 residues in the CDR3. CDR3: CASSLAASGAYEQYF. The CDR3, as DNA: TGTGCCAGCAGCTTGGCCGCAAGCGGGGCCTACGAGCAGTACTTC.

V usage is TRBV2 and J usage is TRBJ2-5, with TRBD1 matching over 9 bases. Germline V gene data show CDR1 as SNHLY and CDR2 as FYNNEI. This CDR3 has 16 amino acids. Trimming at V came to 5 bases and at J to 2 bases, leaving 9 bases not matched to a gene. The CDR3, as DNA: TGTGCCAGCAGTAAATCCGGGACAGGGAATCAAGAGACCCAGTACTTC. It translates to CASSKSGTGNQETQYF.

This clone is a singleton in its sample. The CDR3 reads CASSLSRGTYEQYF. The DNA of the CDR3 is TGCGCCAGCAGCTTGTCCCGGGGAACCTACGAGCAGTACTTC. The rearrangement links TRBV5-1 to TRBJ2-7, with a tentative D call TRBD2 (5 bases). The V gene lost 1 base and the J gene lost 2 bases, with 10 bases spanning the gap. This CDR3 contains 14 residues. The germline V gene has CDR1 SGHRS and CDR2 YFSETQ.

V is TRBV11-3 and J is TRBJ2-1, with 14 bases aligning to TRBD2. V lost 5 bases, J lost 7 bases, and 10 bases stayed unmatched. The CDR3 covers 17 residues. Germline CDR1 and CDR2: SGHNT and YENEEA. CDR3 residues: CASSADLGLAGANEQFF. The CDR3 DNA reads as TGTGCCAGCAGCGCGGATCTGGGACTAGCGGGAGCTAATGAGCAGTTCTTC.

This rearrangement joins TRBV9 to TRBJ2-1; 7 bases are shared with TRBD2. CDR1 SGDLS and CDR2 YYNGEE come from the germline V gene. There are 17 residues in the CDR3. J gave up 2 bases and V 0 bases, and 8 bases lay outside the gene matches. CDR3 bases: TGTGCCAGCAGCGTAGGGGGGGAGCGGGGCCCCTACAATGAGCAGTTCTTC. It is translated as CASSVGGERGPYNEQFF.

The chain combines TRBV28 with TRBJ2-7, with TRBD2 identical over 9 bases. Trimming took 2 bases from V and 4 from J; bases not matched to a gene: 6. Germline V gives CDR1 MDHEN, CDR2 SYDVKM. The CDR3 extends over 15 amino acids. CDR3 sequence reads: CASSLGLAGLYEQYF. The CDR3 nucleotides are TGTGCCAGCAGTTTAGGGCTAGCGGGACTTTACGAGCAGTACTTC.